Listed below are T cell receptor beta chains from one sample, sequenced in a study of blood T cell repertoires in COVID-19. The data were produced by immunoSEQ multiplex PCR, yet TCRdb's version contains in-frame clones alone and is incomplete. The data show 110,000 to 150,000 clones, more than 75% seen once. Sequencing input: PBMCs or T cells enriched from blood (not recorded which). These receptors were collected from a woman aged 45-65 years who had recovered from COVID-19. Each CDR3 is given with its conserved first and last residue. D genes are given only for firm matches. Not every row has a clone size; where given, it reads once, few, many or a size class.

TRBV24-1	NA	NA	TRBJ2-1	CATSDPTRAEQFF	TGTGCCACCAGTGACCCTACTAGAGCTGAGCAGTTCTTC
TRBV5-4	NA	TRBD2	TRBJ2-3	CASSFSRTSGDTDTQYF	TGTGCCAGCAGCTTCTCTAGGACTAGCGGGGACACAGATACGCAGTATTTT
TRBV28	NA	NA	TRBJ1-5	CASSLGAMGGGQPQHF	TGTGCCAGCAGTTTAGGGGCTATGGGGGGAGGTCAGCCCCAGCATTTT
TRBV27	NA	NA	TRBJ1-4	CASSLSPGRVATNEKLFF	TGTGCCAGCAGTTTATCCCCCGGCAGGGTCGCAACTAATGAAAAACTGTTTTTT
TRBV19	few	TRBD1	TRBJ2-7	CASSAGQGPLHYEQYF	TGTGCCAGTAGTGCTGGACAGGGGCCATTACACTACGAGCAGTACTTC
TRBV19	NA	TRBD1	TRBJ2-3	CASSAETGGADTDTQYF	TGTGCCAGTAGTGCAGAAACAGGGGGCGCGGACACAGATACGCAGTATTTT
TRBV14	NA	NA	TRBJ1-2	CASSQGSGAYGYTF	TGTGCCAGCAGCCAGGGGTCAGGGGCCTATGGCTACACCTTC
TRBV28	NA	TRBD2	TRBJ2-1	CASSYGGGNEQFF	TGTGCCAGCAGTTATGGCGGGGGGAATGAGCAGTTCTTC
TRBV15	NA	TRBD1	TRBJ1-1	CATSTRDRSNTEAFF	TGTGCCACCAGCACCCGGGACAGGTCGAACACTGAAGCTTTCTTT
TRBV5-1	few	NA	TRBJ2-1	CASTREGSYNEQFF	TGCGCCAGTACCAGGGAAGGGTCCTACAATGAGCAGTTCTTC
TRBV6-5	once	TRBD1	TRBJ2-7	CASSGPPGQSYEQYF	TGTGCCAGCAGCGGACCCCCGGGACAGTCCTACGAGCAGTACTTC
TRBV7-2	NA	NA	TRBJ1-2	CASSFERQLVTNYGYTF	TGTGCCAGCAGCTTCGAAAGACAGCTAGTCACTAACTATGGCTACACCTTC
TRBV5-1	NA	NA	TRBJ1-2	CASSLDPGIYGYTF	TGCGCCAGCAGCTTGGACCCAGGGATCTATGGCTACACCTTC
TRBV10-3	NA	NA	TRBJ1-2	CAISESPGGDSSYGYTF	TGTGCCATCAGTGAAAGTCCGGGCGGGGACTCGTCTTATGGCTACACCTTC
TRBV7-2	NA	TRBD1	TRBJ2-3	CASSQRTGATTDTQYF	TGTGCCAGCAGCCAACGGACAGGGGCGACCACAGATACGCAGTATTTT
TRBV5-6	NA	NA	TRBJ1-6	CASSYERGVSPLHF	TGTGCCAGCAGCTATGAAAGGGGCGTTTCACCCCTCCACTTT
TRBV15	NA	NA	TRBJ2-5	CATSVDSEGRYF	TGTGCCACCAGCGTAGATAGCGAGGGTAGGTACTTC
TRBV19	few	NA	TRBJ1-5	CASSIGRRQPQHF	TGTGCCAGTAGTATAGGGAGGAGGCAGCCCCAGCATTTT
TRBV5-1	NA	NA	TRBJ1-2	CASSLGTAKGSYGYTF	TGCGCCAGCAGCTTAGGAACAGCTAAAGGGAGCTATGGCTACACCTTC
TRBV19	NA	NA	TRBJ2-5	CASSIDRARLETQYF	TGTGCCAGTAGTATAGATCGAGCCCGCTTGGAGACCCAGTACTTC
TRBV2	once	TRBD1	TRBJ1-3	CASRTDRAGNTIYF	TGTGCCAGCAGAACCGACAGGGCTGGAAACACCATATATTTT
TRBV5-1	few	NA	TRBJ1-1	CASSFQGWTEAFF	TGCGCCAGCAGCTTTCAGGGTTGGACTGAAGCTTTCTTT
TRBV11-3	NA	NA	TRBJ2-7	CASSLEGDEQYF	TGTGCCAGCAGCTTAGAGGGAGACGAGCAGTACTTC
TRBV29-1	NA	NA	TRBJ2-2	CSGGANTGELFF	TGCAGCGGCGGCGCGAACACCGGGGAGCTGTTTTTT